The 12 T cell receptor beta chains in this list originate from one sample, sequenced in a study of beta chain features in type 1 diabetes (dated by TCRdb to 2016 to 2019). Summary of the overall study and its limitations: Type 1 diabetes patients showed a moderate but significant shortening of TCRB CDR3 length in all four CD4+ subsets.

Preparation of the library involved the immunoSEQ multiplex PCR assay. The entire isolated RNA was reverse transcribed using the High Capacity cDNA Reverse Transcription Kit, and thus expressed TCRB transcripts were sequenced. The immuneACCESS repertoire file appears here via TCRdb, limited to in-frame rearrangements. These files lack a portion of the clones; in checked studies, under half of the deficit traces to unresolved V genes, and the cause of the others is not known. For this sample the table gives more than 150,000 clones, of which roughly 10% were detected only once. About 0.65% of the sample is in the top ten clones. Their antigens remain unidentified. The material sequenced was central memory CD4+ T cells from blood. The receptors shown here come from a woman in her 30s with type 1 diabetes.

This clone was observed a handful of times. The chain combines TRBV19 with TRBJ2-2; D gene unclear. Germline V lookup: CDR1 LNHDA, CDR2 SQIVND (reference sequence). Trimming removed 5 bases from V and 1 base from J, with 11 bases in between. CDR3 length: 15 amino acids. CDR3 nucleotides: TGTGCCAGTAGTTGGCATGGGCAGAACACCGGGGAGCTGTTTTTT. Translation: CASSWHGQNTGELFF.

This clone has more than one count but fewer than ten. The genes are TRBV4-2 and TRBJ1-1; TRBD1 agrees at 7 bases. The CDR3 runs to 14 residues. CDR1 LGHNA and CDR2 YNFKEQ come from the germline V gene. V lost 4 bases, J lost 1 base, and 3 bases stayed unmatched. The CDR3 region has the DNA TGTGCCAGCAGCCTCCGGGACAGGAACACTGAAGCTTTCTTT. This codes for CASSLRDRNTEAFF.

The gene calls are TRBV29-1 and TRBJ1-2, with 7 bases that match TRBD1. In germline, CDR1 is SQVTM, CDR2 ANQGSEA. CDR3 size: 14 residues. Trimming at V came to 6 bases and at J to 1 base, leaving 8 bases not matched to a gene. CDR3: CSVRGTGDNYGYTF. CDR3 sequence (DNA): TGCAGCGTCCGCGGTACAGGGGATAACTATGGCTACACCTTC.

This clone was seen more than once but under ten times. The chain links TRBV28 to TRBJ1-5; perhaps TRBD1 as D (6 bases). The CDR3 has 15 amino acids. Germline V CDR1 and CDR2: MDHEN, SYDVKM. V was cut by 6 bases and J by 3 bases, with 15 bases left in between. The CDR3 region has the DNA TGTGCCAGCAGAGGGGGGGGGATGGACAATCAGCCCCAGCATTTT. Encoded protein: CASRGGGMDNQPQHF.

The sample holds a few counts of this clone. The V and J genes are TRBV6-6 and TRBJ2-3; weak D call: TRBD1 (6 bases). The CDR3 is 14 amino acids. Trimming removed 5 bases at V and 3 bases at J, with 12 bases between. Germline-derived CDR1 and CDR2 are MNHNY and SVGAGI (reference sequence). CDR3: CASSKTTGTDTQYF. CDR3 DNA: TGTGCCAGCAGTAAGACGACAGGAACAGATACGCAGTATTTT.

This clone was detected only once. V and J are TRBV5-1 and TRBJ2-7; TRBD2 agrees at 8 bases. Trimming took 0 bases from V and 2 from J; bases not matched to a gene: 7. From germline, CDR1 is SGHRS and CDR2 YFSETQ. The CDR3 is made up of 16 amino acids. In nucleotides, the CDR3 is TGCGCCAGCAGCTTGGAACCTAGCGGGCAGACCTACGAGCAGTACTTC. Protein product: CASSLEPSGQTYEQYF.

In its sample, this clone was seen a few times. The chain recombines TRBV30 with TRBJ2-7; D not resolved. The germline CDR1 and CDR2 sequences are GTSNPN and SVGIG (reference sequence). V shed 3 bases and J shed 12 bases, with 18 bases lying between them. The CDR3 loop spans 12 amino acids. The CDR3 loop is CAWSPRPSKWYF. In DNA form, the CDR3 reads TGTGCCTGGAGCCCTAGGCCCTCAAAGTGGTACTTC.

The chain recombines TRBV11-3 with TRBJ2-1, with D tentatively TRBD1 (6 bases). The germline V and J ends were trimmed by 3 bases and 5 bases, with 11 bases remaining between them. The CDR3 runs to 14 residues. Germline V gives CDR1 SGHNT, CDR2 YENEEA. In DNA, the CDR3 is TGTGCCAGCAGCTTGGTAGGACAGAACAATGAGCAGTTCTTC. It codes for CASSLVGQNNEQFF. Drawing the rest from reference TRBV11-3 and TRBJ2-1, the complete variable domain is EAGVVQSPRYKIIEKKQPVAFWCNPISGHNTLYWYLQNLGQGPELLIRYENEEAVDDSQLPKDRFSAERLKGVDSTLKIQPAELGDSAVYLCASSLVGQNNEQFFGPGTRLTVL.

This clone was found many times. This CDR3 is also generated by other DNA sequences in the sample. The chain couples TRBV18 to TRBJ1-1, with D perhaps matching TRBD1 (5 bases). The CDR3 is 14 amino acids. Germline V CDR1 and CDR2: KGHSH, LQKENI. The V end was cut by 3 bases, the J end by 0 bases, with 8 bases between. CDR3 in amino acids: CASSPREMNTEAFF. The DNA of the CDR3 is TGTGCCAGCTCACCCAGGGAAATGAACACTGAAGCTTTCTTT.

This clone showed up just a few times. Distinct nucleotide sequences in the sample also encode this CDR3. The chain links TRBV7-9 to TRBJ2-3, with TRBD2 identical over 9 bases. After removal of 6 bases from V and 1 base from J, the junction contained 5 bases not matched to a gene. The CDR3 extends over 15 amino acids. Germline V gene lookup returns CDR1 SEHNR and CDR2 FQNEAQ (reference sequence). The chain's CDR3 is CASSRIAGGTDTQYF. The DNA of the CDR3 is TGTGCCAGCAGTCGAATAGCGGGGGGCACAGATACGCAGTATTTT. Together with reference TRBV7-9 and TRBJ2-3, the CDR3 gives the full variable domain: DTGVSQNPRHKITKRGQNVTFRCDPISEHNRLYWYRQTLGQGPEFLTYFQNEAQLEKSRLLSDRFSAERPKGSFSTLEIQRTEQGDSAMYLCASSRIAGGTDTQYFGPGTRLTVL.

This clone came up a few times. The V call is TRBV2, the J call TRBJ1-1; the D is unclear. Trimming cost V 2 bases and J 1 base, with 8 bases left between them. CDR1 and CDR2 from the germline V gene are SNHLY and FYNNEI. The CDR3 sequence is 14 residues long. The CDR3 bases are TGTGCCAGCAGTGAATCTAGTAGGAACACTGAAGCTTTCTTT. It codes for CASSESSRNTEAFF.

V is TRBV5-4 and J is TRBJ2-5; 7 bases line up with TRBD2. Germline V gives CDR1 SGHNT, CDR2 YYREEE (reference sequence). V was pared by 0 bases and J by 2 bases, with 4 bases of the junction left unmatched. This CDR3 is built from 15 residues. The CDR3, as DNA: TGTGCCAGCAGCTTGGCCGCGGGAGTTCAAGAGACCCAGTACTTC. The encoded protein is CASSLAAGVQETQYF.